This passage covers 3 T cell receptor beta chains from one sample sequenced in a study of response to subunit inactivated influenza vaccine. TCRdb reanalysed the RT-PCR reads using MiXCR and keeps one entry per CDR3 protein. Among more than 700,000 distinct CDR3 sequences listed, around 20% were seen once. Sequenced material: PBMCs from blood, taken less than 6 days after vaccination. These receptors came from a man aged 45-65 years who received an inactivated influenza vaccine.

This chain uses TRBV10-1 with TRBJ2-1, with D tentatively TRBD1 or TRBD2 (5 bases each). Germline lookup yields CDR1 WNHNN and CDR2 SYGVQD (reference sequence). Trimming took 7 bases from V and 9 from J, leaving 13 bases between them. This CDR3 has 12 residues. The CDR3, as DNA: TGCGCCAGCACCAGGGAGCACCTTGAGCAGTTCTTC. This translates into CASTREHLEQFF.

CDR3 coding DNA: TGTGCCAGCACCCCTGGGGCCATCCCGAACACTGAAGCTTTCTTT. Translated, it gives CASTPGAIPNTEAFF. The J gene is TRBJ1-1, the V gene TRBV6-1; the D gene is possibly TRBD1 (5 bases). Germline values: CDR1 MNHNS, CDR2 SASEGT. CDR3 length equals 15 residues. With 7 bases removed from V and 1 base from J, the gap between germline ends came to 16 bases.

This chain links TRBV4-2 with TRBJ2-1; 10 bases fit TRBD2. Germline lookup yields CDR1 LGHNA and CDR2 YNFKEQ. The CDR3 covers 16 residues. J gave up 12 bases and V 0 bases, and 11 bases lay outside the gene matches. CDR3 loop: CASSQDWTSGDAGQFF. The CDR3 nucleotides are TGTGCCAGCAGCCAAGATTGGACTAGCGGAGATGCAGGGCAGTTCTTC.